The clone carrying this T cell receptor (beta chain) was found a few times. Its antigen is still unknown. TCRdb re-called the 5' RACE reads through MiXCR, storing one row per CDR3 protein. The repertoire holds about 320,000 distinct CDR3 sequences, with around 4.3% as singletons. The CDR3 consists of 13 residues. Trimming removed 2 bases at V and 9 bases at J, with 11 bases between. The V gene's germline CDR1 is MNHEY and CDR2 SVGAGI. These data originate in a study of T cells after yellow fever vaccination. Overall study findings and caveats: Faster peaking, at day 5 versus 15, marked a secondary response that was weaker.

Here the sequenced sample was PBMCs, taken 15 days after the yellow fever booster vaccination. J is TRBJ2-1 and V is TRBV6-5; no clear D. The TCR sequence derives from a man aged 18-30 years who received the YFV17D yellow fever vaccine. For the CDR3, the DNA is TGTGCCAGCAGTTACGGCCCCGTCGGTGAGCAGTTCTTC. Protein product: CASSYGPVGEQFF.